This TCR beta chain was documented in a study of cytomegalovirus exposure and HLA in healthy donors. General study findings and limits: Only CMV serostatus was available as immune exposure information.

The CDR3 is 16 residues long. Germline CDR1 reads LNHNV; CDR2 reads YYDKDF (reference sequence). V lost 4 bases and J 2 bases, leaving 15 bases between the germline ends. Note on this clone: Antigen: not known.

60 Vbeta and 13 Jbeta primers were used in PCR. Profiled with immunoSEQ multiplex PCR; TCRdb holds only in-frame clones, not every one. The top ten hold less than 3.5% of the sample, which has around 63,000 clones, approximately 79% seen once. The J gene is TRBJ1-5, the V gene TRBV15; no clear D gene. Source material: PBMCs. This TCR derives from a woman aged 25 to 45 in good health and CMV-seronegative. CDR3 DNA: TGTGCCACCAGCACCACAGAAGGTCTCCGCAATCAGCCCCAGCATTTT. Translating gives CATSTTEGLRNQPQHF. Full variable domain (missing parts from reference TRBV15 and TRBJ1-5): DAMVIQNPRYQVTQFGKPVTLSCSQTLNHNVMYWYQQKSSQAPKLLFHYYDKDFNNEADTPDNFQSRRPNTSFCFLDIRSPGLGDTAMYLCATSTTEGLRNQPQHFGDGTRLSIL.